This note documents a single T cell receptor beta chain sequence. This clone was seen a single time. Which antigen it targets is not known. No much larger clone exists at a distance of one base, and base qualities are not known. This record comes from a study of blood T cell repertoires in COVID-19 (dated by TCRdb to the early 2020s). Regarding the complete study: The collaborator samples originated in the United States, Italy and Spain and spanned the acute and convalescent phases of COVID-19. The repertoires were released in a freely available public database meant as a resource for research on the immune response to SARS-CoV-2. Deeply sampled blood TCRbeta repertoires from subjects exposed to, actively infected with, or recovered from COVID-19 were included in the dataset. The sample metadata nearly always contained a de-identified subject ID, COVID-19 status, age in years and sex. The prospective study material was composed of cDNA or gDNA derived from T cells, B-cell-depleted T cells, or PBMCs. Where available, HLA class I and class II types were taken from metadata supplied by the sample provider and were not determined by assay-based typing. The samples were drawn from two sources: the first 160 participants of the ongoing ImmuneRACE study, and 1,000 to 1,500 subjects contributed by 6 global collaborators. The paper's findings and limits, for the study overall: The quantity of clinical and demographic metadata differed by source and by participant and was supplied without curation.

Collaborating institutions collected whole blood in K2EDTA tubes following their own protocols. Collaborator samples were shipped for TCRbeta analysis as frozen whole blood, isolated PBMCs, or DNA extracted from either sample type. The immunoSEQ Assay, a bias-controlled multiplex PCR, was used to amplify TCRbeta CDR3 regions from genomic DNA. The authors' analysis ran thus. The number of nucleated cells in each sample was estimated by amplification of reference gene primers within the assay. To quantify the absolute abundance of each unique TCRbeta CDR3 rearrangement, sequence reads were collapsed and filtered. For each sample, productive Simpson clonality was calculated by taking the square root of Simpson's diversity index across productive rearrangements. The source is immuneACCESS, and TCRdb retained only in-frame sequences with V and J called. Part of the clones is not carried over; for the studies checked, unresolved V genes explain less than half of this, and the remainder is unexplained. That table furnishes V, J and clone size, whereas the DNA furnished D and trimming. The sample table lists tens of thousands of clones, approximately 87% of them with a count of one. 7.4% of the sample comes from the top ten.

Relative to germline, V is missing 7 bases and J is missing 4 bases, with 4 bases of the junction outside any gene match. Including cysteine and phenylalanine, the CDR3 has 13 amino acids. Just CDR3 DNA is preserved here, 39 bases in frame from base 1. The germline V gene sets CDR1 to SQVTM and CDR2 to ANQGSEA. The V and J genes are TRBV29-1 and TRBJ2-3; 11 bases in the middle match TRBD1. Material: peripheral blood. The clonotype originates from a human donor with acute or convalescent COVID-19. The donor label of this sample is uncertain. The CDR3 amino acid sequence is: CSAKGQGADTQYF. At the DNA level, the sequence is TGCAGCGCAAAGGGACAGGGGGCAGATACGCAGTATTTT.